Listed below are T cell receptor beta chains from one sample, sequenced in a study of T cells in Graves' hyperthyroidism and ophthalmopathy. TCRdb processed the multiplex PCR reads anew with MiXCR; each CDR3 protein has one entry. The data show roughly 840,000 distinct CDR3 sequences, with roughly 40% seen just once and approximately 8.7% held by the top ten. Source material: blood. The receptor set was obtained from a man aged 18-30 years with Graves' hyperthyroidism. CDR3s include the opening cysteine and the closing phenylalanine or tryptophan. Each record gives: V gene, clone size, J gene, D gene, CDR3 DNA, CDR3 protein. The D gene is left open where the match is weak. Clone size is stated in some rows and not others, as once, few, many or a class when expanded.

TRBV7-2	many	TRBJ1-2	NA	TGTGCCAGCAGCCCTAGACAGACTTATGGCTACACCTTC	CASSPRQTYGYTF
TRBV7-9	NA	TRBJ2-7	NA	TGCGCCAGCAGCCAAGCCCACTTTAGTCCTTACGAGCAGTACTTC	CASSQAHFSPYEQYF
TRBV11-2	NA	TRBJ2-7	TRBD2	TGTGCCGACGAGGGGAGCGGGGTCGAGCAGTACTTC	CADEGSGVEQYF
TRBV7-9	few	TRBJ1-2	NA	TGTGCCAGCAGCTTAGACCTCTCTAACTATGGCTACACCTTC	CASSLDLSNYGYTF
TRBV28	NA	TRBJ1-6	TRBD1	TGTGCCAGCCGGGACAGGGTGGGTTCACCCCTCCACTTT	CASRDRVGSPLHF
TRBV29-1	many	TRBJ1-1	NA	TGCAGCGTTGAAGATCGGGCCTTTGAAGCTTTCTTT	CSVEDRAFEAFF
TRBV6-5	many	TRBJ1-3	NA	TGTGCCAGCAGTTACTACGCGTCGGGGGGCAGAGGGAACACCATATATTTT	CASSYYASGGRGNTIYF
TRBV2	few	TRBJ2-2	NA	TGTGCCAGCAGTAGTGTGACACCCAACACCGGGGAGCTGTTTTTT	CASSSVTPNTGELFF
TRBV24-1	NA	TRBJ2-7	TRBD1	TGTGCCACCAGTGACGGACAGGGCTCCTACGAGCAGTACTTC	CATSDGQGSYEQYF
TRBV12-3/TRBV12-4	few	TRBJ2-7	NA	TGTGCCAGCACCTGGGGGTCGAACGAGCAGTACTTC	CASTWGSNEQYF
TRBV15	many	TRBJ1-1	NA	TGTGCCACCAGCAGAGTTCCGGCGAACACTGAAGCTTTCTTT	CATSRVPANTEAFF
TRBV7-8	NA	TRBJ1-3	NA	TGTGCCAGCAGCCCCGACCGATTAGACTCTGGAAACACCATATATTTT	CASSPDRLDSGNTIYF
TRBV14	NA	TRBJ1-4	NA	TGTGCCAGCAGCCAGAGGTCGCAGTTTAATGAAAAACTGTTTTTT	CASSQRSQFNEKLFF
TRBV19	many	TRBJ1-2	TRBD1	TGTGCCAGTAGTATCCTAAGGACAGGGCAGTCTGGCTACACCTTC	CASSILRTGQSGYTF
TRBV29-1	NA	TRBJ1-2	NA	TGCAGCGGTGCCGGGACGTCTAGGGATGGCGACTATGGCTACACCTTC	CSGAGTSRDGDYGYTF
TRBV19	few	TRBJ2-7	NA	TGTGCCAGTAGTATAGATCTTAATTACGAGCAGTACTTC	CASSIDLNYEQYF
TRBV7-9	many	TRBJ2-7	NA	TGTGCCAGCAGCTTCCTGTCCTCCTACGAGCAGTACTTC	CASSFLSSYEQYF
TRBV2	few	TRBJ1-1	NA	TGTGCCAGCAGGCCGGGTGGGGCCCTTGAAGCTTTCTTT	CASRPGGALEAFF
TRBV24-1	NA	TRBJ2-3	NA	TGTGCCACCAGTGATTTCCAATCAGATACGCAGTATTTT	CATSDFQSDTQYF
TRBV6-5	few	TRBJ1-1	NA	TGTGCCAGCAGTTACTTCGGCAGGGGACCTGAAGCTTTCTTT	CASSYFGRGPEAFF
TRBV10-3	NA	TRBJ1-5	NA	TGTGCTAAACAGGGAAATCAGCCCCAGCATTTT	CAKQGNQPQHF
TRBV29-1	many	TRBJ2-2	NA	TGCAGCGCTGGCAGGGAGAACACCGGGGAGCTGTTTTTT	CSAGRENTGELFF
TRBV20-1	NA	TRBJ1-1	NA	TGCGGGGAGGCGCAGAGGAACACTGAAGCTTTCTTT	CGEAQRNTEAFF
TRBV7-6	NA	TRBJ2-7	NA	TGTGCCAGCAGCCCTCCCCTCCGGCGAGGCGAGCAGTACTTC	CASSPPLRRGEQYF
TRBV7-8	few	TRBJ1-4	TRBD1	TGTGCCAGCAGCCCCTGGACAGGGTTGGGTGAAAAACTGTTTTTT	CASSPWTGLGEKLFF
TRBV19	NA	TRBJ1-4	NA	TGTGCCAGTACCACCAAAAGGGGGACTAATGAAAAACTGTTTTTT	CASTTKRGTNEKLFF
TRBV29-1	many	TRBJ1-1	NA	TGCAGCGTTAGGGGGGCAGGTGAAGCTTTCTTT	CSVRGAGEAFF
TRBV10-3	NA	TRBJ1-4	NA	TGTGCCATCAGTGGGTCAGAGAATGAAAAACTGTTTTTT	CAISGSENEKLFF
TRBV9	many	TRBJ1-1	TRBD1	TGTGCCAGCAGCGTAGAAGGGGGCGACACTGAAGCTTTCTTT	CASSVEGGDTEAFF
TRBV10-3	NA	TRBJ2-5	TRBD2	TGTGCCAGCAGTCCGTCCGGCGGGAGGGCGGAGACCCAGTACTTC	CASSPSGGRAETQYF
TRBV15	many	TRBJ1-5	NA	TGTGCCACCAGCAGAGAGCGCAGTTATAATCAGCCCCAGCATTTT	CATSRERSYNQPQHF
TRBV19	few	TRBJ2-2	NA	TGTGCCAGTAGTATAGCGGGGGGCAACACCGGGGAGCTGTTTTTT	CASSIAGGNTGELFF
TRBV7-9	many	TRBJ1-2	NA	TGTGCCAGCCTTCAAACCCGGGACGGATATGGCTACACCTTC	CASLQTRDGYGYTF
TRBV19	NA	TRBJ1-4	NA	TGTGCCAGTAGAGTTGGAGGGAAGGGGAATGAAAAACTGTTTTTT	CASRVGGKGNEKLFF
TRBV7-2	many	TRBJ1-5	NA	TGTGCCAGCAGCCTCCGGGATACCGGAGCGCCCCAGCATTTT	CASSLRDTGAPQHF
TRBV15	NA	TRBJ1-4	NA	TGTGCCACCAGCAGAGATCTAGGGGTAGGGGATGAAAAACTGTTTTTT	CATSRDLGVGDEKLFF
TRBV29-1	once	TRBJ1-1	NA	TGCAGCGTCCGCGTCGGATGGGCCCACACTGAAGCTTTCTTT	CSVRVGWAHTEAFF
TRBV12-3/TRBV12-4	few	TRBJ1-1	NA	TGTGCCAGCAGTTTCCACGAAGGGGTCTCCCTGAACACTGAAGCTTTCTTT	CASSFHEGVSLNTEAFF
TRBV5-5	NA	TRBJ1-4	TRBD1	TGTGCCAGCAGCCCAGGGGACAGTGCAACTAATGAAAAACTGTTTTTT	CASSPGDSATNEKLFF
TRBV10-3	many	TRBJ1-5	TRBD1	TGTGCCACCTCTATGAGGACAGGGGCAATGCGGCCCCAGCATTTT	CATSMRTGAMRPQHF
TRBV4-3	few	TRBJ2-5	NA	TGCGCCAGCAGCCAAGAGGGGCAAAGCAGTGAGACCCAGTACTTC	CASSQEGQSSETQYF
TRBV9	NA	TRBJ2-5	TRBD1	TGTGCCAGCAGCGCGGGAGACAGGGGGCCGGAGACCCAGTACTTC	CASSAGDRGPETQYF
TRBV9	many	TRBJ1-1	NA	TGTGCCGGTGCGGAGGGCATGAACACTGAAGCTTTCTTT	CAGAEGMNTEAFF
TRBV7-9	many	TRBJ2-5	TRBD1	TGTGCCAGCAGCTCAGGGGGCGACCAGTACTTC	CASSSGGDQYF
TRBV2	few	TRBJ2-5	NA	TGTGCCAGCAGTGAAATTAGGGTAGGGGAGACCCAGTACTTC	CASSEIRVGETQYF
TRBV6-6	few	TRBJ1-6	TRBD1	TGTGCCAGCAGTTCCTCGGACAGGGCTAATTCACCCCTCCACTTT	CASSSSDRANSPLHF
TRBV11-2	NA	TRBJ1-3	NA	TGTGCCAGCACCTCCATGTTCAGAGGGAACACCATATATTTT	CASTSMFRGNTIYF
TRBV11-2	NA	TRBJ2-2	NA	TGTGCCAGCAGTTTATCCCCGACCGAAATCGGTGGGGAGCTGTTTTTT	CASSLSPTEIGGELFF
TRBV20-1	few	TRBJ1-5	TRBD1	TGCAGTGCCACTTTTATCTACAGGGGGGAGATTTCCAGCAATCAGCCCCAGCATTTT	CSATFIYRGEISSNQPQHF
TRBV10-3	few	TRBJ1-1	TRBD1	TGTGCCAGCAGTGACCGGGACAGAGGAAACACTGAAGCTTTCTTT	CASSDRDRGNTEAFF
TRBV19	many	TRBJ1-5	NA	TGTGCCAGTAGATACAGGGATCAGCCCCAGCATTTT	CASRYRDQPQHF
TRBV6-5	few	TRBJ1-1	NA	TGTGCCAGCAGCCGCGGGACGGAGAACACTGAAGCTTTCTTT	CASSRGTENTEAFF
TRBV19	few	TRBJ2-2	NA	TGTGCCAGTAGTACAACCGGGACACTCACCGGGGAGCTGTTTTTT	CASSTTGTLTGELFF
TRBV10-3	NA	TRBJ1-5	NA	TGTGCCATCAGTTCCCGACAGGCCAATCAGCCCCAGCATTTT	CAISSRQANQPQHF
TRBV15	NA	TRBJ2-3	NA	TGTGCCACCAGCATTTCTCAGGGTACGCAGTATTTT	CATSISQGTQYF
TRBV25-1	NA	TRBJ2-7	TRBD1	TGTGCCAGCAGTCCGGGACAGGGTTACGGGCAGTACTTC	CASSPGQGYGQYF
TRBV9	NA	TRBJ2-2	TRBD2	TGTGCCAGCAGCCCAAGAGGACTAGCGGCCAACACCGGGGAGCTGTTTTTT	CASSPRGLAANTGELFF